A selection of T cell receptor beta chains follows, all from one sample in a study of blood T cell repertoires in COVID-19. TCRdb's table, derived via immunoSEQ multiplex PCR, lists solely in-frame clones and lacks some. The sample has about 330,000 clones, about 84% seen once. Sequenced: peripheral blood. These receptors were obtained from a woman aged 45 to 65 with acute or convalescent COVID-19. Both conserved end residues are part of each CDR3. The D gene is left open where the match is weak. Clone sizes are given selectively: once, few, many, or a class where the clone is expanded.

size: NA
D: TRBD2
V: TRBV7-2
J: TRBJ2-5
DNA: TGTGCCAGCAGCTCACACGGGGAGGGGGAGACCCAGTACTTC
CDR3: CASSSHGEGETQYF

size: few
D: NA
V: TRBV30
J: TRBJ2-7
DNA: TGTGCCTGGAGTGTGAGGGTTGAGCAGTACTTC
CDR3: CAWSVRVEQYF

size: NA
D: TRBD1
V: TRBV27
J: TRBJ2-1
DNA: TGTGCCAGCAGTCGGGATACAGGGGGCTTTGGCCGTGAGCAGTTCTTC
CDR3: CASSRDTGGFGREQFF

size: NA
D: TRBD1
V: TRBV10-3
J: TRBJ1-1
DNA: TGTGCCATCAGTGACGGGACAGCTGGACTTGAAGCTTTCTTT
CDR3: CAISDGTAGLEAFF

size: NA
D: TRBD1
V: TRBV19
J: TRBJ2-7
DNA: TGTGCCAGTAGTACAGCAGGGGGCTTCTACGAGCAGTACTTC
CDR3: CASSTAGGFYEQYF

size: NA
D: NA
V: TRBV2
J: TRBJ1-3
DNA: TGTGCCAGCAGGCGGGAGGGAAACACCATATATTTT
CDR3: CASRREGNTIYF

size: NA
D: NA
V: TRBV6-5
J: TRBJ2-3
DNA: TGTGCCAGCAGTCCCGGGGAGGCAGATACGCAGTATTTT
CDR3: CASSPGEADTQYF

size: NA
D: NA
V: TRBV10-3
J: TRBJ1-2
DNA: TGTGCCATCAGTGGGGGGGGTCTCGGCTACACCTTC
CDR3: CAISGGGLGYTF

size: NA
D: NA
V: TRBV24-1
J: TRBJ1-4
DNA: TGTGCCACCAGTGAGAGGGGCGGGGATGAAAAACTGTTTTTT
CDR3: CATSERGGDEKLFF

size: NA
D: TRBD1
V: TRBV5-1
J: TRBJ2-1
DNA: TGCGCCAGCAGCCTAGATACTGGGACAGGGGGCAATGAGCAGTTCTTC
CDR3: CASSLDTGTGGNEQFF

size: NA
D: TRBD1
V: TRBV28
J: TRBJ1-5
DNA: TGTGCCATCTGTGACAGGGAGGTATCTTATAGCAATCAGCCCCAGCATTTT
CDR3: CAICDREVSYSNQPQHF

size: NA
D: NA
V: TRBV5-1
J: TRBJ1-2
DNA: TGCGCCAGCAGCTTGGGGGGCGGGACCTATGGCTACACCTTC
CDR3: CASSLGGGTYGYTF

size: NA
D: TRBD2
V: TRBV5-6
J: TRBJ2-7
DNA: TGTGCCAGCAGCAGGCCAGGGACTAGCGGGACCTCCTACGAGCAGTACTTC
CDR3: CASSRPGTSGTSYEQYF

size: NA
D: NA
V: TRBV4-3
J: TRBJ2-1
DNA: TGCGCCAGCAGCCAACTAGGATTAACCAATGAGCAGTTCTTC
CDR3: CASSQLGLTNEQFF

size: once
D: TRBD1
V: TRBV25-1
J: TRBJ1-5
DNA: TGTGCCAGCAGACCCGGGACAGGTAGCAATCAGCCCCAGCATTTT
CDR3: CASRPGTGSNQPQHF

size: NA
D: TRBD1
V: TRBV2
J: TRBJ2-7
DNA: TGTGCCAGCAGTGAGCAGGGACAGGCTGGGGAGCAGTACTTC
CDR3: CASSEQGQAGEQYF

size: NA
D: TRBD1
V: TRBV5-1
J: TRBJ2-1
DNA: TGCGCCAGCAGCCCCTGGGGACAGGGAGTATACAATGAGCAGTTCTTC
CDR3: CASSPWGQGVYNEQFF

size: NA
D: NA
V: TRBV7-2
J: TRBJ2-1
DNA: TGTGCCAGCAGCTTAAGGGGTACAGGGACCTACAATGAGCAGTTCTTC
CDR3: CASSLRGTGTYNEQFF

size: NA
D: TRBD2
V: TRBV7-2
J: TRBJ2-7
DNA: TGTGCCAGCAGCTCCCTGGGGACTAGCGGGAGCTACGAGCAGTACTTC
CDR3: CASSSLGTSGSYEQYF

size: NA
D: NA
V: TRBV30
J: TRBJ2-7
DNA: TGTGCCTGGAGTGTTCAGGGTTCCTACGAGCAGTACTTC
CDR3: CAWSVQGSYEQYF

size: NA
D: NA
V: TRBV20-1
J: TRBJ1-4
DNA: TGCAGCGCCGAGGGGGGGGAAAAACTGTTTTTT
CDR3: CSAEGGEKLFF

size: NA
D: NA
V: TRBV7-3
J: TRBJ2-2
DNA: TGTGCCAGCAGCGATTTTGGCCCTAACACCGGGGAGCTGTTTTTT
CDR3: CASSDFGPNTGELFF

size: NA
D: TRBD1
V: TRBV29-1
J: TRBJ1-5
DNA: TGCAGCGTTATTTTGGGCCAGGGGGTCGCCTTGGGGAGCAATCAGCCCCAGCATTTT
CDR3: CSVILGQGVALGSNQPQHF

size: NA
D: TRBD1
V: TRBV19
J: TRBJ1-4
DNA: TGTGCCAGTAGTTTCCGACAGGGTGGAGAAAAACTGTTTTTT
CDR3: CASSFRQGGEKLFF

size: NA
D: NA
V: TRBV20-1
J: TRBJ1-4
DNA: TGCAGTGCTAGAGCTGATGAAAAACTGTTTTTT
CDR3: CSARADEKLFF

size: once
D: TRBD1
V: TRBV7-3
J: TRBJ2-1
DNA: TGTGCCAGCAGCTTAGACCTGGGGACAGGGTCCTACAATGAGCAGTTCTTC
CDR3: CASSLDLGTGSYNEQFF

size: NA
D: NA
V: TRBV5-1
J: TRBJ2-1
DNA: TGCGCCAGCAGCTTGGATGGCTCCCGGAGTTACAATGAGCAGTTCTTC
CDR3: CASSLDGSRSYNEQFF

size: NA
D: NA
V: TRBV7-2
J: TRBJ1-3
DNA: TGTGCCAGCAGCCTTATAGGGAGGGGCGCTGCAATCGGAAACACCATATATTTT
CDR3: CASSLIGRGAAIGNTIYF

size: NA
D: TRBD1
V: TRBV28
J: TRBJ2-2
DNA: TGTGCCAGCAGTTTATGGGGGGCAGGGGGCAACACCGGGGAGCTGTTTTTT
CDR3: CASSLWGAGGNTGELFF

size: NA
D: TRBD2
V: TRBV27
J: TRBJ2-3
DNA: TGTGCCAGCAGTGGGGGACTAGCGGGCCTGACCTATACGCAGTATTTT
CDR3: CASSGGLAGLTYTQYF

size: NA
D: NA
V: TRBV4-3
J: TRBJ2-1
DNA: TGCGCCAGCAGCCACCCAAATCGGTATGAGCAGTTCTTC
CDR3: CASSHPNRYEQFF

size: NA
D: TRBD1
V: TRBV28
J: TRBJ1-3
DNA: TGTGCCAGCAGTTTCCTAACCGGACAGGACTCTGGAAACACCATATATTTT
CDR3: CASSFLTGQDSGNTIYF

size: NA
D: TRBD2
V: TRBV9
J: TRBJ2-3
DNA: TGTGCCAGTACGAGACTAGCGGACACAGATACGCAGTATTTT
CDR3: CASTRLADTDTQYF

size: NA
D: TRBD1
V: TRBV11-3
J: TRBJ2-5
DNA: TGTGCCAGCAGCCCACAGGGGGCGGAGACCCAGTACTTC
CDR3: CASSPQGAETQYF

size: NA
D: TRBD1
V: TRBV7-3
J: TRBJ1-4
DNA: TGTGCCAGCAGCTTAAGGGACAGGGGAGGCGAAAAACTGTTTTTT
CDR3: CASSLRDRGGEKLFF

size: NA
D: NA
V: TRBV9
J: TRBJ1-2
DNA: TGTGCCAGCAGCGTATTAGACCCCCGGGAGGGCCCCTCCTATGGCTACACCTTC
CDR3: CASSVLDPREGPSYGYTF

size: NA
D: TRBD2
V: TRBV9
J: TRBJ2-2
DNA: TGTGCCAGCAGATCGGGAGGGTGGACCGGGGAGCTGTTTTTT
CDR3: CASRSGGWTGELFF

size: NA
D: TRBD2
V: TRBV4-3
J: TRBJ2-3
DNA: TGCGCCAGCAGCCAAGATTATAGGAACGGGAGGGCAGATACGCAGTATTTT
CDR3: CASSQDYRNGRADTQYF

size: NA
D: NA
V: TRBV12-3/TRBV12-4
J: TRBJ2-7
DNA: TGTGCCAGCAGTTTGAGGGTCGAGCAGTACTTC
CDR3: CASSLRVEQYF

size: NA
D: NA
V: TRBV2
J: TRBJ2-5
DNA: TGTGCCAGCAGTGAGTCCGTGCAAGAGACCCAGTACTTC
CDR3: CASSESVQETQYF

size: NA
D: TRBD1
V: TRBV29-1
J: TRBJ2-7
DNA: TGCAGCGATACGACAGGGGGCGCGAGAGAGCAGTACTTC
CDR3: CSDTTGGAREQYF

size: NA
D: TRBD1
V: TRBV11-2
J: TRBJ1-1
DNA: TGTGCCAGCAGCTTAGGGCGGGACAGGACTGAAGCTTTCTTT
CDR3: CASSLGRDRTEAFF

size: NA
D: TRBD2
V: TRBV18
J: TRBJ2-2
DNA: TGTGCCAGCTCACTCGGACTAGCGGGCACCGGGGAGCTGTTTTTT
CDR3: CASSLGLAGTGELFF

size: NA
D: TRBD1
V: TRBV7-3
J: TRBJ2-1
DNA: TGTGCCAGCAGCCCCGGACAGGGGGCCCACAATGAGCAGTTCTTC
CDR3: CASSPGQGAHNEQFF

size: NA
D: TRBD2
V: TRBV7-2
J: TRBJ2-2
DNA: TGTGCCAGCAGCTTAGTTCGGACTAGCGGGAGGAGCGGGGAGCTGTTTTTT
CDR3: CASSLVRTSGRSGELFF

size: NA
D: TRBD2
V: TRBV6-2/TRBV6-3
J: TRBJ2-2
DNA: TGTGCCAGCACCCCCCGAGGCGGGAGTGGCACCGGGGAGCTGTTTTTT
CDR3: CASTPRGGSGTGELFF

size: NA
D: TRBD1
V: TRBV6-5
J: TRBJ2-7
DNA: TGTGCCAGCGATACAGGGGCCGCCACCTACGAGCAGTACTTC
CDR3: CASDTGAATYEQYF

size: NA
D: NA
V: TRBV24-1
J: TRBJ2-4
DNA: TGTGCCACCAGGGGGACAACGACCAAAAACATTCAGTACTTC
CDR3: CATRGTTTKNIQYF

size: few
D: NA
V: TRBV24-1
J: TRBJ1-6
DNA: TGTGCCACCAGTATCAGTAATTCACCCCTCCACTTT
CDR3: CATSISNSPLHF

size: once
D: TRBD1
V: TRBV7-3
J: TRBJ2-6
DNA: TGTGCCAGCAGCCCCCGACAGGGGGCTGGTGGGGCCAACGTCCTGACTTTC
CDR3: CASSPRQGAGGANVLTF

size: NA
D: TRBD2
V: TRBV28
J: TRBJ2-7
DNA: TGTGCCAGCATCCCCCCTCTAGCGGGAGCCGCGGAGATTCGCGAGCAGTACTTC
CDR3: CASIPPLAGAAEIREQYF

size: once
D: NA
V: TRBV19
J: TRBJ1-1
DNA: TGTGCCAGTAGTCCGGGGACATACATGAACACTGAAGCTTTCTTT
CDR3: CASSPGTYMNTEAFF

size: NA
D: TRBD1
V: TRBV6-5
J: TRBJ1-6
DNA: TGTGCCAGCAGTTCTCCCGGGACAGGGCATTCACCCCTCCACTTT
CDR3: CASSSPGTGHSPLHF